This T cell receptor beta chain was found in a study of cytomegalovirus exposure and HLA in healthy donors. Findings of the study overall: In a later analysis, most CMV-associated TCR beta chains appeared HLA-restricted. Reportedly, a later analysis found an Asian-associated ancestry cluster had fewer N-insertions than the approximately 600-donor mean. Accounts indicate the classifier identified cytomegalovirus status with strong specificity and sensitivity.

PCR used 60 Vbeta primers and 13 Jbeta primers. Profiled with immunoSEQ multiplex PCR; TCRdb holds only in-frame clones, not every one. The sample shows 190,000 or so clones, around 83% of them seen only once. As regards this clone: Its antigen is unknown.

Trimming took off 1 base at V and 4 bases at J, with 16 bases between the two ends. CDR3 length equals 17 residues. Germline CDR1 SGHTA, CDR2 FQGNSA. Material for sequencing was PBMCs. This receptor was identified in a middle-aged man in good health and CMV-seronegative. V and J are TRBV7-2 and TRBJ2-2; tentative D call: TRBD2 (6 bases). CDR3 DNA: TGTGCCAGCAGCTTAGGCGCAACGGGAGCGCGCACCGGGGAGCTGTTTTTT. It translates to CASSLGATGARTGELFF.